The next 28 T cell receptor beta chains were all read from a single sample in a study of T cells in Graves' hyperthyroidism and ophthalmopathy. TCR beta CDR3 regions were amplified from RNA transcripts. Using the HTBI primer set, a first-round RT-PCR was run on the TCR CDR3. TCRdb re-derived calls from the multiplex PCR reads in MiXCR, one entry per CDR3 protein. Among about 370,000 distinct CDR3 sequences listed, approximately 16% were seen once. Sequencing used blood. The source is a woman aged 60-75 years with Graves' ophthalmopathy.

This clonotype was seen more than once but under ten times. The chain is built from TRBV24-1 and TRBJ2-3; D not certain. V was trimmed by 5 bases and J by 0 bases, leaving 17 bases between them. Germline CDR1 is KGHDR and CDR2 is SFDVKD. This CDR3 has 17 amino acids. The CDR3 reads CATSGSEVIPSTDTQYF. The CDR3 nucleotides read TGTGCCACCAGTGGGAGTGAGGTGATTCCGAGCACAGATACGCAGTATTTT.

This clonotype was counted at least ten times. The V and J genes are TRBV9 and TRBJ2-7; 8 positions agree with TRBD2. V shed 4 bases and J 2 bases; nucleotides not matched to a gene: 17. The germline V gene has CDR1 SGDLS and CDR2 YYNGEE. This CDR3 is 18 amino acids long. CDR3 in amino acids: CASSHGGDSTSPAYEQYF. The CDR3 DNA is TGTGCCAGCAGCCACGGGGGGGACTCCACCAGCCCCGCCTACGAGCAGTACTTC.

Concerning this clonotype itself: It may be a read error: a sequence one base away is much more abundant. The chain uses TRBV13 and TRBJ1-1; 9 nucleotides align to TRBD1. Germline trimming cut 8 bases from V and 0 bases from J; bases unmatched to any gene: 13. CDR1 and CDR2 (germline): PRHDT, FYEKMQ (reference sequence). The CDR3 loop spans 17 amino acids. The CDR3 DNA sequence: TGTGCCAGCGGCGTAGAGGACAGGGGCGTCATGAACACTGAAGCTTTCTTT. It translates to CASGVEDRGVMNTEAFF.

This clonotype was found many times. This chain joins TRBV20-1 and TRBJ1-2, with D hard to call. Per germline, CDR1 DFQATT and CDR2 SNEGSKA (reference sequence). The germline V and J ends were trimmed by 3 bases and 5 bases, with 13 bases remaining between them. This CDR3 has 13 amino acids. The CDR3 sequence is CSARDEAEYGYTF. CDR3 DNA: TGCAGTGCTAGGGACGAGGCGGAATATGGCTACACCTTC.

This clonotype was recorded many times. The CDR3 region is CASSPGGALNTEAFF. The CDR3 DNA is TGTGCCAGCAGCCCCGGAGGAGCTCTGAACACTGAAGCTTTCTTT. The chain employs TRBV28 and TRBJ1-1; D call uncertain. This CDR3 is 15 amino acids long. V lost 6 bases, J lost 0 bases, and 14 bases lay in between. CDR1 and CDR2 (germline): MDHEN, SYDVKM.

This clonotype was recorded many times. The rearrangement joins TRBV11-2 to TRBJ1-1; D remains ambiguous. This CDR3 contains 14 residues. CDR1 and CDR2 from the germline V gene are SGHAT and FQNNGV. V was clipped by 5 bases and J by 4 bases, with 14 bases between them. In nucleotides, the CDR3 is TGTGCCAGCAGCGTGCTCGGGGTAGGCACTGAAGCTTTCTTT. Translation gives CASSVLGVGTEAFF.

This clonotype was picked up many times. J is TRBJ2-7 and V is TRBV11-2; the match to TRBD2 covers 11 bases. The CDR3 is made up of 17 amino acids. After removal of 5 bases from V and 3 bases from J, the junction contained 12 bases not matched to a gene. Germline assignment: CDR1 SGHAT and CDR2 FQNNGV. CDR3 DNA sequence: TGTGCCAGCAGCCCCACGGGGCTAGCGGGAGGACACTACGAGCAGTACTTC. Translating it yields CASSPTGLAGGHYEQYF. The entire variable domain, with the rest obtained from reference TRBV11-2 and TRBJ2-7, is as follows: EAGVAQSPRYKIIEKRQSVAFWCNPISGHATLYWYQQILGQGPKLLIQFQNNGVVDDSQLPKDRFSAERLKGVDSTLKIQPAKLEDSAVYLCASSPTGLAGGHYEQYFGPGTRLTVT.

This clonotype was counted between two and nine times. J is TRBJ1-5 and V is TRBV11-2; D call uncertain. Germline CDR1 and CDR2: SGHAT and FQNNGV. Trimming left V 5 bases short and J 1 base short, with 15 bases between. The CDR3 has 16 amino acids. CDR3 in amino acids: CASSPGVGVSNQPQHF. CDR3 nucleotides: TGTGCCAGCAGCCCGGGAGTGGGTGTGAGCAATCAGCCCCAGCATTTT. Variable domain in full (rest from reference TRBV11-2 and TRBJ1-5): EAGVAQSPRYKIIEKRQSVAFWCNPISGHATLYWYQQILGQGPKLLIQFQNNGVVDDSQLPKDRFSAERLKGVDSTLKIQPAKLEDSAVYLCASSPGVGVSNQPQHFGDGTRLSIL.

This clonotype was counted at least ten times. The V gene is TRBV3-1, the J gene TRBJ2-1, with 13 bases matching TRBD2. CDR3 size: 15 residues. V trimming: 4 bases; J trimming: 9 bases; junction bases outside the gene matches: 6. Germline V gene lookup returns CDR1 LGHDT and CDR2 YNNKEL (reference sequence). CDR3 loop: CASSPWTSGRFEQFF. As DNA, the CDR3 is TGTGCCAGCAGCCCATGGACTAGCGGGAGATTTGAGCAGTTCTTC.

The sample holds many counts of this clonotype. CDR3 nucleotides: TGTGCCAGCAGTGAAATGGGCAGCCTCCAAGAGACCCAGTACTTC. This translates into CASSEMGSLQETQYF. The V call is TRBV6-1, the J call TRBJ2-5; D gene uncertain. The CDR3 has 15 amino acids. V shed 2 bases and J shed 1 base, with 11 bases lying between them. CDR1 and CDR2 (germline): MNHNS, SASEGT.

The chain combines TRBV5-1 with TRBJ2-2; the match to TRBD2 covers 12 bases. The CDR3 consists of 17 residues. Germline lookup yields CDR1 SGHRS and CDR2 YFSETQ. Germline trimming cut 1 base from V and 4 bases from J; bases unmatched to any gene: 5. The CDR3 sequence: CASSLQPSGRATGELFF. The CDR3 DNA reads TGCGCCAGCAGCTTGCAACCTAGCGGGAGGGCCACCGGGGAGCTGTTTTTT.

This clonotype was seen more than once but under ten times. The chain uses TRBV20-1 and TRBJ1-1; 11 nucleotides line up with TRBD1. The germline V gene has CDR1 DFQATT and CDR2 SNEGSKA (reference sequence). V gave up 6 bases and J gave up 3 bases; unmatched junction bases: 12. This CDR3 region has 16 residues. This chain's CDR3 is CSAPGQGVWLDTEAFF. CDR3 DNA sequence: TGCAGTGCGCCGGGACAGGGGGTTTGGTTGGACACTGAAGCTTTCTTT.

This sequence joins TRBV6-2 or TRBV6-3 and TRBJ2-1; D may be TRBD1 (5 bases). Germline lookup yields CDR1 MNHEY and CDR2 SVGEGT. The CDR3 covers 12 residues. The V end lost 6 bases, the J end lost 8 bases, and 11 bases lay between the germline ends. CDR3 in DNA: TGTGCCAGCAGGGAGACAGTAGATGAGCAGTTCTTC. Protein product: CASRETVDEQFF.

V usage is TRBV5-4 and J usage is TRBJ2-5; 7 bases are shared with TRBD1. V was pared by 5 bases and J by 5 bases, with 9 bases of the junction left unmatched. The CDR3 is 14 residues long. CDR1 and CDR2 (germline): SGHNT, YYREEE (reference sequence). CDR3: CASRIEGAGETQYF. CDR3 in DNA: TGTGCCAGCAGGATCGAGGGGGCAGGGGAGACCCAGTACTTC.

The V gene is TRBV2, the J gene TRBJ2-5; 11 bases align to TRBD2. The CDR3 consists of 15 residues. Germline trimming cut 4 bases from V and 2 bases from J; bases unmatched to any gene: 3. Germline V gene sequence: CDR1 SNHLY, CDR2 FYNNEI. CDR3 amino acids: CASSAGTSGQETQYF. CDR3 nucleotides: TGTGCCAGCAGTGCCGGGACTAGCGGACAAGAGACCCAGTACTTC.

This clonotype was counted between two and nine times. This chain links TRBV20-1 with TRBJ2-7; D might be TRBD2 (7 bases). The germline V and J ends were trimmed by 2 bases and 7 bases, with 12 bases remaining between them. Germline-derived CDR1 and CDR2 are DFQATT and SNEGSKA (reference sequence). The CDR3 is 12 amino acids. This chain's CDR3 is CSARRGAREQYF. The CDR3 DNA is TGCAGTGCTAGACGGGGGGCTAGGGAGCAGTACTTC.

This chain joins TRBV3-1 and TRBJ2-7; D may be TRBD1 or TRBD2 (6 bases each). Germline V gene data show CDR1 as LGHDT and CDR2 as YNNKEL (reference sequence). Deletions cut 0 bases from V and 2 bases from J, with 20 bases between. The CDR3 sequence is 18 residues long. As DNA, the CDR3 is TGTGCCAGCAGCCAAGATATGACAGGAGGGGCAGGAACCTACGAGCAGTACTTC. Translated, it gives CASSQDMTGGAGTYEQYF.

Many counts were recorded for this clonotype. The chain couples TRBV28 to TRBJ2-7; D possibly corresponds to TRBD2 (5 bases). Germline lookup yields CDR1 MDHEN and CDR2 SYDVKM. The CDR3 loop spans 12 amino acids. Trimming took 3 bases from V and 3 from J, leaving 6 bases between them. The CDR3 DNA follows: TGTGCCAGCAGTTTCGGGGTCTACGAGCAGTACTTC. Translated: CASSFGVYEQYF. The entire variable domain, with the rest obtained from reference TRBV28 and TRBJ2-7, is as follows: DVKVTQSSRYLVKRTGEKVFLECVQDMDHENMFWYRQDPGLGLRLIYFSYDVKMKEKGDIPEGYSVSREKKERFSLILESASTNQTSMYLCASSFGVYEQYFGPGTRLTVT.

J is TRBJ2-1 and V is TRBV20-1, with 8 bases lining up with TRBD2. The CDR3 loop spans 16 amino acids. V was pared by 6 bases and J by 3 bases, with 13 bases of the junction left unmatched. Germline V CDR1 and CDR2: DFQATT, SNEGSKA (reference sequence). In DNA form, the CDR3 reads TGCAGTGCCGTAGCATTTGTAAGCGGGGGCTACAATGAGCAGTTCTTC. Translating gives CSAVAFVSGGYNEQFF.

This clonotype was seen ten or more times. The genes are TRBV28 and TRBJ2-3, with D perhaps matching TRBD2 (6 bases). CDR1 is MDHEN and CDR2 is SYDVKM in the germline V gene. CDR3 length equals 17 residues. Trimming pared 3 bases from V and 0 bases from J, leaving 16 bases between. CDR3 bases: TGTGCCAGCAGTTTGGGGTTAGGCGGGACGAGCACAGATACGCAGTATTTT. It codes for CASSLGLGGTSTDTQYF.

This clonotype appeared many times. The V call is TRBV10-3, the J call TRBJ1-5, with D maybe TRBD1 (6 bases). Germline CDR1 reads ENHRY; CDR2 reads SYGVKD. V gave up 5 bases and J gave up 5 bases, with 10 bases separating them. The CDR3 runs to 13 residues. The CDR3 loop is CAISRAGDQPQHF. CDR3 coding DNA: TGTGCCATCAGTCGGGCAGGGGATCAGCCCCAGCATTTT.

V is TRBV3-1 and J is TRBJ2-7; 8 nucleotides match TRBD2. The CDR3 has 17 residues. After removal of 0 bases from V and 1 base from J, the junction contained 8 bases not matched to a gene. Germline CDR1 is LGHDT and CDR2 is YNNKEL (reference sequence). CDR3 coding DNA: TGTGCCAGCAGCCAAGATATGGGAACTAGCGGTTCCTACGAGCAGTACTTC. Translating it yields CASSQDMGTSGSYEQYF.

This clonotype was observed many times. The CDR3 sequence: CASMLTGSTEAFF. The CDR3 DNA sequence: TGTGCCAGCATGCTTACAGGAAGTACTGAAGCTTTCTTT. The V gene is TRBV2, the J gene TRBJ1-1; D perhaps matches TRBD1 (5 bases). There are 13 residues in the CDR3. From germline, CDR1 is SNHLY and CDR2 FYNNEI. V was shortened by 7 bases and J by 5 bases, with 14 bases between the two germline ends.

This clonotype was counted between two and nine times. The CDR3 reads CASSYSVSQAPNEQYF. CDR3 in DNA: TGTGCCAGCAGTTACTCTGTAAGTCAGGCCCCGAACGAGCAGTACTTC. This rearrangement joins TRBV6-5 to TRBJ2-7, with D unresolved. The CDR3 covers 16 residues. V shed 0 bases and J shed 5 bases, with 17 bases lying between them. In germline, CDR1 is MNHEY, CDR2 SVGAGI.

Note on this clonotype: This may come from a read error, since a much larger clone is one base off. This sequence joins TRBV6-1 and TRBJ1-2, with D unclear. Germline V CDR1 and CDR2: MNHNS, SASEGT. V gave up 5 bases and J gave up 5 bases, with 21 bases separating them. The CDR3 runs to 16 residues. CDR3: CASSPPPKSGRYGYTF. DNA for the CDR3: TGTGCCAGCAGTCCCCCCCCGAAGAGTGGAAGGTATGGCTACACCTTC.

The chain uses TRBV27 and TRBJ2-5, with D perhaps matching TRBD1 (5 bases). Germline assignment: CDR1 MNHEY and CDR2 SMNVEV (reference sequence). This CDR3 has 17 amino acids. Trimming cost V 8 bases and J 2 bases, with 24 bases left between them. CDR3 sequence reads: CASQSRTHSYQQETQYF. CDR3 DNA: TGTGCCAGCCAATCCCGGACACACAGTTATCAACAAGAGACCCAGTACTTC.

This clonotype has ten or more counts. The chain employs TRBV20-1 and TRBJ2-7; maybe TRBD2 (6 bases). Trimming pared 6 bases from V and 0 bases from J, leaving 15 bases between. From germline, CDR1 is DFQATT and CDR2 SNEGSKA (reference sequence). This CDR3 has 14 residues. CDR3 loop: CSALIGSRSYEQYF. The DNA for the CDR3 is TGCAGTGCGTTAATCGGGAGCCGCTCCTACGAGCAGTACTTC.

This clonotype appeared many times. J is TRBJ2-3 and V is TRBV5-1, with TRBD2 matching 8 bases. V shed 2 bases and J 3 bases; nucleotides not matched to a gene: 8. In germline, CDR1 is SGHRS, CDR2 YFSETQ. CDR3 length equals 16 residues. The DNA for the CDR3 is TGCGCCAGCAGCTTTGGGCGGGAGGATGTAACAGATACGCAGTATTTT. Translation: CASSFGREDVTDTQYF.